This TCR beta chain was captured by sequencing in a study of a mutant IDH1 vaccine in newly diagnosed glioma. V dropped 5 bases and J dropped 0; count of bases not matched to a gene: 7. Per germline, CDR1 MNHNS and CDR2 SASEGT. The CDR3 consists of 15 residues. With respect to this clone: The antigen is not known.

The time point is: week 5, during vaccination. Every vaccine dose comprised 300 ug of mutant IDH1 20-mer peptide plus topical imiquimod. The repertoire was sequenced with immunoSEQ multiplex PCR; TCRdb's copy has only in-frame clones and lacks some. The sample carries 45,000 to 55,000 clones, 78% recorded once. Sequenced here: PBMCs, sampled from a glioma patient whose treatment included an IDH1 peptide vaccine. J is TRBJ2-7 and V is TRBV6-1, with TRBD2 matching over 7 bases. This TCR derives from a woman aged 40 to 55 with glioma. CDR3 loop: CASSPGTMSSYEQYF. The CDR3 DNA is TGTGCCAGCAGTCCAGGGACTATGAGCTCCTACGAGCAGTACTTC.